This TCR beta chain was sequenced in a study of T-cell memory formation after mild COVID-19. TCRdb redid the calling of the 5' RACE reads with MiXCR, one entry per CDR3 protein. The data show hundreds of thousands of distinct CDR3 sequences, with roughly 8.2% seen just once and less than 25% held by the top ten. A few counts support this clonotype. Germline V gene data show CDR1 as MNHNY and CDR2 as SVGAGI (reference sequence). The V and J ends lost 6 bases and 2 bases, in that order; junction bases with no gene match: 4. This CDR3 has 15 amino acids. The sequencing sample was made of PBMCs or a T cell subset sorted from them (not recorded which). The source of this sequence is a young man who had mild COVID-19 (a few samples of this study predate the infection). Cell type and time point are not known. V is TRBV6-6 and J is TRBJ2-3; 11 positions agree with TRBD1. The CDR3 DNA follows: TGTGCCAGCAGAGGACAGGGGGCTAACACAGATACGCAGTATTTT. It codes for CASRGQGANTDTQYF.